This is a list of T cell receptor beta chains from one sample in a study of cytotoxic CD8 clonotypes in ibrutinib-treated CLL. Using immunoSEQ multiplex PCR, the repertoire was profiled, and TCRdb retains in-frame clones only, with some absent. This sample carries around 70,000 clones, approximately 90% of them seen once, and the ten largest clones take just over 3%. This specimen consisted of PBMCs, obtained after 12 months of ibrutinib treatment. These receptors all stem from a human donor with chronic lymphocytic leukemia. The CDR3 runs from the conserved cysteine through the conserved F or W. The D gene is left open where the match is weak. Clone size, where shown, is once, few, many, or a class for clones that have expanded.

j_call,clone_size,d_call,v_call,cdr3_aa,cdr3_nt
TRBJ2-7,few,-,TRBV18,CASSPDPIASEQYF,TGTGCCAGCTCACCGGACCCGATTGCATCAGAGCAGTACTTC
TRBJ2-1,-,TRBD2,TRBV7-3,CASSLLLLAGGGEQFF,TGTGCCAGCAGCTTACTTCTCCTAGCGGGAGGGGGTGAGCAGTTCTTC
TRBJ2-5,-,-,TRBV6-1,CASLNYRDGETQYF,TGTGCCAGTCTAAACTACAGGGATGGGGAGACCCAGTACTTC
TRBJ2-5,once,-,TRBV23-1,CASSQSCLQETQYF,TGCGCCAGCAGTCAATCATGTCTGCAAGAGACCCAGTACTTC
TRBJ1-1,-,-,TRBV18,CASSPTTETNTEAFF,TGTGCCAGCTCACCAACGACAGAAACGAACACTGAAGCTTTCTTT
TRBJ1-4,-,-,TRBV21-1,CASSKGDGEEKLFF,TGTGCCAGCAGCAAAGGGGACGGAGAGGAAAAACTGTTTTTT
TRBJ1-1,-,-,TRBV9,CASSVGVGDTEAFF,TGTGCCAGCAGCGTAGGTGTGGGGGACACTGAAGCTTTCTTT
TRBJ1-1,-,-,TRBV4-1,CASSQGVGAFF,TGCGCCAGCAGCCAAGGGGTTGGAGCTTTCTTT
TRBJ2-7,-,-,TRBV30,CAWSRRSYEQYF,TGTGCCTGGAGTCGGAGATCCTACGAGCAGTACTTC
TRBJ1-4,-,TRBD1,TRBV19,CASSRTVDREGSEKLFF,TGTGCCAGTAGCCGGACGGTAGACAGGGAGGGCAGTGAAAAACTGTTTTTT
TRBJ1-5,few,-,TRBV19,CASSTLRDSNQPQHF,TGTGCCAGTAGCACCCTAAGAGATAGCAATCAGCCCCAGCATTTT
TRBJ2-5,-,-,TRBV21-1,CASSASHSRGPQETQYF,TGTGCCAGCAGCGCTTCTCATAGTAGGGGCCCTCAAGAGACCCAGTACTTC
TRBJ1-5,-,-,TRBV9,CASSEGDRKYQPQHF,TGTGCCAGCAGCGAGGGAGACAGGAAATATCAGCCCCAGCATTTT
TRBJ1-3,-,TRBD1,TRBV5-6,CASSFRGTGALRTRNTIYF,TGTGCCAGCAGCTTTCGTGGGACAGGAGCCTTAAGGACCCGAAACACCATATATTTT
TRBJ2-7,-,-,TRBV7-6,CASSPGGYEQYF,TGTGCCAGCAGCCCAGGGGGGTACGAGCAGTACTTC
TRBJ2-7,once,TRBD2,TRBV27,CASSGFSLAGGEQYF,TGTGCCAGCAGTGGATTTTCGCTAGCGGGAGGCGAGCAGTACTTC
TRBJ1-2,-,-,TRBV7-9,CASSLAPGLSYGYTF,TGTGCCAGCAGCTTAGCACCAGGGCTCAGCTATGGCTACACCTTC
TRBJ2-3,-,-,TRBV7-2,CASTYTDTQYF,TGTGCCAGCACCTACACAGATACGCAGTATTTT
TRBJ2-1,-,TRBD2,TRBV11-2,CASSLETSGRAEQFF,TGTGCCAGCAGCTTAGAAACTAGCGGGAGGGCTGAGCAGTTCTTC
TRBJ2-1,-,TRBD2,TRBV7-6,CASSSVEGLADYNEQFF,TGTGCCAGCAGCTCAGTGGAGGGACTAGCGGATTACAATGAGCAGTTCTTC
TRBJ2-1,-,-,TRBV5-1,CASTGRGSLYNEQFF,TGCGCCAGCACCGGGCGAGGTTCCCTCTACAATGAGCAGTTCTTC
TRBJ2-1,few,-,TRBV28,CASSLYTSYPDNEQFF,TGTGCCAGCAGTTTATATACCTCCTATCCGGACAATGAGCAGTTCTTC
TRBJ2-3,-,-,TRBV6-1,CASELGSTDTQYF,TGTGCCAGTGAATTGGGGTCCACAGATACGCAGTATTTT
TRBJ2-3,-,-,TRBV5-1,CASSSPGTSTDTQYF,TGCGCCAGCAGTTCTCCGGGGACTAGCACAGATACGCAGTATTTT
TRBJ1-1,-,-,TRBV19,CATGDTEAFF,TGTGCAACGGGGGACACTGAAGCTTTCTTT
TRBJ2-1,-,-,TRBV6-4,CASSVGVENEQFF,TGTGCCAGCAGTGTTGGGGTGGAGAATGAGCAGTTCTTC
TRBJ2-5,-,TRBD2,TRBV5-1,CASSSVLAPQETQYF,TGCGCCAGCAGCTCCGTACTAGCGCCCCAAGAGACCCAGTACTTC
TRBJ2-1,few,TRBD2,TRBV5-1,CASSRAAGSSYNEQFF,TGCGCCAGCAGCCGGGCAGCGGGATCCTCCTACAATGAGCAGTTCTTC
TRBJ1-1,-,-,TRBV2,CASSEGDSYQNTEAFF,TGTGCCAGCAGTGAGGGTGACAGTTACCAAAACACTGAAGCTTTCTTT
TRBJ1-1,once,TRBD1,TRBV7-2,CASTTPGQGNTEAFF,TGTGCCAGCACCACGCCGGGACAGGGGAACACTGAAGCTTTCTTT
TRBJ2-3,-,-,TRBV10-3,CAISQSTDTQYF,TGTGCCATCAGTCAGTCCACAGATACGCAGTATTTT
TRBJ1-1,-,-,TRBV6-1,CASSVRGTEVGTEAFF,TGTGCCAGCAGTGTAAGGGGGACCGAAGTAGGCACTGAAGCTTTCTTT
TRBJ1-2,-,-,TRBV14,CASSQDLGGYGYTF,TGTGCCAGCAGCCAAGATCTCGGCGGCTATGGCTACACCTTC
TRBJ1-2,-,-,TRBV25-1,CASSEGTGLDYGYTF,TGTGCCAGCAGTGAAGGCACAGGGTTGGACTATGGCTACACCTTC
TRBJ2-7,-,TRBD2,TRBV28,CASSAGLAPHEQYF,TGTGCCAGCAGTGCGGGACTAGCTCCCCACGAGCAGTACTTC
TRBJ1-1,-,TRBD1,TRBV4-3,CASSQDRVNTEAFF,TGCGCCAGCAGCCAGGACAGGGTGAACACTGAAGCTTTCTTT
TRBJ2-1,-,TRBD2,TRBV7-8,CASSQGTSGRAGEQFF,TGTGCCAGCAGCCAAGGGACTAGCGGGAGGGCCGGTGAGCAGTTCTTC
TRBJ2-7,-,-,TRBV5-4,CASSQTQRSYEQYF,TGTGCCAGCAGCCAAACTCAACGCTCCTACGAGCAGTACTTC
TRBJ2-7,once,-,TRBV7-3,CASSLKRASEQYF,TGTGCCAGCAGCTTAAAGAGGGCGAGCGAGCAGTACTTC
TRBJ2-5,-,-,TRBV11-3,CASSKENQETQYF,TGTGCCAGCTCGAAAGAAAACCAAGAGACCCAGTACTTC
TRBJ1-5,-,-,TRBV30,CAWSVLLCWWQAKGYSNQPQHF,TGTGCCTGGAGTGTACTTCTTTGCTGGTGGCAGGCCAAGGGTTATAGCAATCAGCCCCAGCATTTT
TRBJ1-1,-,-,TRBV18,CASSWGREDTEAFF,TGTGCCAGCTCTTGGGGACGCGAGGACACTGAAGCTTTCTTT
TRBJ2-7,-,-,TRBV6-1,CASWVGAGIYEQYF,TGTGCCAGTTGGGTTGGGGCAGGAATCTACGAGCAGTACTTC
TRBJ2-2,-,-,TRBV9,CASSVSEPTGELFF,TGTGCCAGCAGCGTATCGGAACCCACCGGGGAGCTGTTTTTT
TRBJ2-3,-,-,TRBV11-3,CASSSPKRTDTQYF,TGTGCCAGCAGCTCCCCCAAACGCACAGATACGCAGTATTTT
TRBJ2-1,-,TRBD1,TRBV9,CASSGGGQDYNEQFF,TGTGCCAGCAGCGGTGGGGGACAGGACTACAATGAGCAGTTCTTC
TRBJ1-2,-,-,TRBV6-6,CASRAGAGGVYGYTF,TGTGCCAGCAGGGCTGGCGCGGGCGGTGTCTATGGCTACACCTTC
TRBJ1-1,-,-,TRBV19,CASSIASMPDWGTEAFF,TGTGCCAGTAGTATAGCGTCTATGCCCGACTGGGGCACTGAAGCTTTCTTT
TRBJ1-1,few,TRBD1,TRBV18,CASSPYVGQGDIGTEAFF,TGTGCCAGCTCACCGTACGTCGGACAGGGGGATATCGGCACTGAAGCTTTCTTT
TRBJ1-4,-,-,TRBV19,CASSPDRQRNEKLFF,TGTGCCAGTAGTCCGGACAGACAGCGGAATGAAAAACTGTTTTTT